Described below is a single T cell receptor (beta chain) sequence and its context. As processed by the authors: For nucleated cells, counts were estimated from reference gene primer amplification. Data came from immunoSEQ multiplex PCR; TCRdb stores just in-frame clones and leaves some out. That table furnishes V, J and clone size, whereas the DNA furnished D and trimming. The data show 310,000 or so clones, roughly 92% seen once. The entry originates in a study of blood T cell repertoires in COVID-19. Study-level information: Samples came from the United States, Italy and Spain, spanning acute and convalescent COVID-19.

This CDR3 has 14 amino acids. The V segment lost 4 bases and the J segment 3 bases; nucleotides outside the gene matches: 4. Looked up from germline, CDR1 is SGHNT and CDR2 is YENEEA. Enrolment of Seattle patients took place during active infection, and they were followed longitudinally. Sequenced sample: peripheral blood. This TCR derives from a woman aged 30 to 39 with COVID-19, enrolled during active disease. The chain has TRBV11-3 and TRBJ2-5; 8 nucleotides align to TRBD2. The CDR3: CASSSNGGEETQYF. The CDR3, as DNA: TGTGCCAGCAGCTCAAACGGGGGGGAAGAGACCCAGTACTTC. The full variable domain, completed using reference TRBV11-3 and TRBJ2-5, is EAGVVQSPRYKIIEKKQPVAFWCNPISGHNTLYWYLQNLGQGPELLIRYENEEAVDDSQLPKDRFSAERLKGVDSTLKIQPAELGDSAVYLCASSSNGGEETQYFGPGTRLLVL.